This is a list of T cell receptor beta chains from one sample in a study of blood T cell repertoires in COVID-19. Sequenced by immunoSEQ multiplex PCR; TCRdb stores in-frame clones only, minus some. The sample has 40,000 to 50,000 clones; roughly 84% are singletons. The sequencing sample was made of peripheral blood. The receptors originated from a man in his 70s with acute or convalescent COVID-19. Each CDR3 is given with its conserved first and last residue. Fields, in order: V gene, J gene, D gene, clone size, CDR3 DNA, CDR3 protein. D genes are given only for firm matches. For some rows the clone size is stated as once, few or many, or as a class when expanded; others skip it.

V: TRBV5-1; J: TRBJ1-1; D: NA; size: NA; DNA: TGCGCCAGCAGCTTACAGGGCTGGGCTGAAGCTTTCTTT; CDR3: CASSLQGWAEAFF
V: TRBV7-2; J: TRBJ1-2; D: TRBD1; size: NA; DNA: TGTGCCAGCAGCCAAGTCATCGCCGGGACAGGGGGAGGTGGTGGCTACACCTTC; CDR3: CASSQVIAGTGGGGGYTF
V: TRBV3-1/TRBV3-2; J: TRBJ2-4; D: TRBD1; size: NA; DNA: TGTGCCAGCAGCCAAGACCGTGTACAGGGGTTGGGCAAAAACATTCAGTACTTC; CDR3: CASSQDRVQGLGKNIQYF
V: TRBV5-1; J: TRBJ1-5; D: NA; size: few; DNA: TGCGCCAGCAGCATGGACACCAATCAGCCCCAGCATTTT; CDR3: CASSMDTNQPQHF
V: TRBV5-1; J: TRBJ2-5; D: NA; size: NA; DNA: TGCGCCAGCAGCTTCTTGGACAGTCAAGAGACCCAGTACTTC; CDR3: CASSFLDSQETQYF
V: TRBV6-1; J: TRBJ1-1; D: NA; size: NA; DNA: TGTGCCAGCAGTGAAGCCCGAGACACTGAAGCTTTCTTT; CDR3: CASSEARDTEAFF
V: TRBV29-1; J: TRBJ2-7; D: NA; size: NA; DNA: TGCAGCGTTGAAGATCGAACAGAACCCTACGAGCAGTACTTC; CDR3: CSVEDRTEPYEQYF
V: TRBV20-1; J: TRBJ1-5; D: NA; size: NA; DNA: TGCAGTGCTAGTAGGCAGGGTCGATTTCAGCCCCAGCATTTT; CDR3: CSASRQGRFQPQHF
V: TRBV4-3; J: TRBJ1-2; D: TRBD1; size: NA; DNA: TGCGCCAGCAGAGGGACAGGGACCTTTGGCTACACCTTC; CDR3: CASRGTGTFGYTF
V: TRBV9; J: TRBJ2-1; D: TRBD2; size: NA; DNA: TGTGCCAGCAGCGCGACGGGGGGTGGACTAGCGGAAGAGCAGTTCTTC; CDR3: CASSATGGGLAEEQFF
V: TRBV7-8; J: TRBJ2-7; D: NA; size: NA; DNA: TGTGCCAGCAGCTTAGCGCTCGCGTACAGGGAACAATTCTTAGGTGACTACGAGCAGTACTTC; CDR3: CASSLALAYREQFLGDYEQYF
V: TRBV27; J: TRBJ1-1; D: TRBD1; size: NA; DNA: TGTGCCAGCAGTTTTTCGACAGGGGGGAACACTGAAGCTTTCTTT; CDR3: CASSFSTGGNTEAFF
V: TRBV20-1; J: TRBJ1-1; D: NA; size: few; DNA: TGCAGTGCTAGTAGCGGGGGCCAGATGAACACTGAAGCTTTCTTT; CDR3: CSASSGGQMNTEAFF
V: TRBV27; J: TRBJ1-5; D: TRBD1; size: NA; DNA: TGTGCCACTAGGGGGGCAGGGGGCCTGTGGAGCAATCAGCCCCAGCATTTT; CDR3: CATRGAGGLWSNQPQHF
V: TRBV29-1; J: TRBJ2-3; D: TRBD2; size: NA; DNA: TGCAGCGTTGGTCTAGCGGGGCACGGTACGCAGTATTTT; CDR3: CSVGLAGHGTQYF
V: TRBV20-1; J: TRBJ1-1; D: NA; size: NA; DNA: TGCAGTGCTAGTAAGGGGAATGGTGAAGCTTTCTTT; CDR3: CSASKGNGEAFF
V: TRBV5-4; J: TRBJ2-7; D: TRBD2; size: NA; DNA: TGTGCCAGCAGACCAGGACTAGCGGGCTCCTACGAGCAGTACTTC; CDR3: CASRPGLAGSYEQYF
V: TRBV5-1; J: TRBJ2-7; D: TRBD1; size: NA; DNA: TGCGCCAGCAGCCCCCAGGGGGCTCGACTCCACGAGCAGTACTTC; CDR3: CASSPQGARLHEQYF
V: TRBV19; J: TRBJ1-6; D: TRBD1; size: NA; DNA: TGTGCCAGTAGTTTGCCCGGCTGGACAGGAGAAAATTCACCCCTCCACTTT; CDR3: CASSLPGWTGENSPLHF
V: TRBV7-2; J: TRBJ1-6; D: NA; size: NA; DNA: TGTGCCAGCAGCTTCAACTCAGGGGTAAATTCACCCCTCCACTTT; CDR3: CASSFNSGVNSPLHF
V: TRBV7-2; J: TRBJ2-7; D: TRBD2; size: NA; DNA: TGTGCCAGCAGCCTTAGCGGGGTATACTACGAGCAGTACTTC; CDR3: CASSLSGVYYEQYF
V: TRBV28; J: TRBJ1-5; D: NA; size: NA; DNA: TGTGCCAGCAGTTTCCCGACTAGTTATAGCAATCAGCCCCAGCATTTT; CDR3: CASSFPTSYSNQPQHF
V: TRBV3-1/TRBV3-2; J: TRBJ2-7; D: TRBD2; size: NA; DNA: TGTGCCAGCAGCCAACCGGGACTAGCGGGCTACGAGCAGTACTTC; CDR3: CASSQPGLAGYEQYF
V: TRBV5-6; J: TRBJ1-2; D: TRBD1; size: NA; DNA: TGTGCCAGCAGCTTGGGACAGGGGAACTATGGCTACACCTTC; CDR3: CASSLGQGNYGYTF
V: TRBV3-1/TRBV3-2; J: TRBJ2-2; D: NA; size: NA; DNA: TGTGCCAGCAGCCAGAGGGAGGCGACCGGGGAGCTGTTTTTT; CDR3: CASSQREATGELFF
V: TRBV5-4; J: TRBJ2-7; D: NA; size: NA; DNA: TGTGCCAGCAGCGCGGGACAGACCTACGAGCAGTACTTC; CDR3: CASSAGQTYEQYF
V: TRBV6-5; J: TRBJ1-2; D: NA; size: NA; DNA: TGTGCCAGCAGTTCAGCAGGGTTCTTTGGCTACACCTTC; CDR3: CASSSAGFFGYTF